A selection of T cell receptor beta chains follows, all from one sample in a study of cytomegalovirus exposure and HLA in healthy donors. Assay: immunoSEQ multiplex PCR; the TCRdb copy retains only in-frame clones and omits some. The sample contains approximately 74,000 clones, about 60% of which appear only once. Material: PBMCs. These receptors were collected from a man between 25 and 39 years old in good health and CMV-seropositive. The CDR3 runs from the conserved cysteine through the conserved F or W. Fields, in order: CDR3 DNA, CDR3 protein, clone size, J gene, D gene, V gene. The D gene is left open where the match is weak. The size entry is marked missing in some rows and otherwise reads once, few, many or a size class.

cdr3_nt: TGTGCCAGTAGTATCACAGGGGACACCGGGGAGCTGTTTTTT; cdr3_aa: CASSITGDTGELFF; clone_size: .; j_call: TRBJ2-2; d_call: TRBD1; v_call: TRBV19
cdr3_nt: TGTGCCAGCTCCTCCCGAAGTGCAGGGAAGAATCGGCCCCAGCATTTT; cdr3_aa: CASSSRSAGKNRPQHF; clone_size: .; j_call: TRBJ1-5; d_call: .; v_call: TRBV19
cdr3_nt: TGTGCCAGCAGAGTCGGTCGAATGAACACTGAAGCTTTCTTT; cdr3_aa: CASRVGRMNTEAFF; clone_size: .; j_call: TRBJ1-1; d_call: .; v_call: TRBV5-4
cdr3_nt: TGTGCCACCAGCCGTAGGACAGGAATGGAGGACGAGCAGTACTTC; cdr3_aa: CATSRRTGMEDEQYF; clone_size: few; j_call: TRBJ2-7; d_call: TRBD1; v_call: TRBV6-5
cdr3_nt: TGCAGCGTTGAAAATACTAGCACAGATACGCAGTATTTT; cdr3_aa: CSVENTSTDTQYF; clone_size: .; j_call: TRBJ2-3; d_call: .; v_call: TRBV29-1
cdr3_nt: TGTGCCTGGAGTGTACCTCGGTTAAGCTCCTATAATTCACCCCTCCACTTT; cdr3_aa: CAWSVPRLSSYNSPLHF; clone_size: .; j_call: TRBJ1-6; d_call: .; v_call: TRBV30
cdr3_nt: TGTGCACAAAAGGGGCGGGAAAAACTGTTTTTT; cdr3_aa: CAQKGREKLFF; clone_size: few; j_call: TRBJ1-4; d_call: .; v_call: TRBV7-3
cdr3_nt: TGTGCCAGCAGAGGCGCGGAGAGCTCCTACAATGAGCAGTTCTTC; cdr3_aa: CASRGAESSYNEQFF; clone_size: .; j_call: TRBJ2-1; d_call: .; v_call: TRBV21-1
cdr3_nt: TGCAGCGTTGCGTCTAGCGGGAATCGGTACGAGCAGTACTTC; cdr3_aa: CSVASSGNRYEQYF; clone_size: .; j_call: TRBJ2-7; d_call: TRBD2; v_call: TRBV29-1
cdr3_nt: TGCGCCAGCAGCCAAGATGTGACAGCTAATCAGCCCCAGCATTTT; cdr3_aa: CASSQDVTANQPQHF; clone_size: .; j_call: TRBJ1-5; d_call: .; v_call: TRBV4-1
cdr3_nt: TGTGCCAGCCATGGACAGGGGACCCATTTGGGTAATGAGCAGTTCTTC; cdr3_aa: CASHGQGTHLGNEQFF; clone_size: few; j_call: TRBJ2-1; d_call: TRBD1; v_call: TRBV2
cdr3_nt: TGTGCCGAGGGAGGTGGTCCGCACAATGAGCAGTTCTTC; cdr3_aa: CAEGGGPHNEQFF; clone_size: .; j_call: TRBJ2-1; d_call: .; v_call: TRBV30
cdr3_nt: TGCGCCAGCAGCCGTCTGACAGATACGCAGTATTTT; cdr3_aa: CASSRLTDTQYF; clone_size: .; j_call: TRBJ2-3; d_call: .; v_call: TRBV5-1
cdr3_nt: TGTGCCAGCTCACCACCAAACGGGAGCCATGAGCAGTTCTTC; cdr3_aa: CASSPPNGSHEQFF; clone_size: .; j_call: TRBJ2-1; d_call: .; v_call: TRBV18
cdr3_nt: TGTGCCAGCAGTTACGAAGCGGGAGGGCCTTACGAGCAGTACTTC; cdr3_aa: CASSYEAGGPYEQYF; clone_size: .; j_call: TRBJ2-7; d_call: TRBD2; v_call: TRBV6-6
cdr3_nt: TGTGCCAGCAGCGAGCGGGACACCTACGAGCAGTACTTC; cdr3_aa: CASSERDTYEQYF; clone_size: few; j_call: TRBJ2-7; d_call: .; v_call: TRBV9
cdr3_nt: TGTGCCAGCAGCTTGGTTCATTTTGTGCCCCGAGGTATCGGGGAGCTGTTTTTT; cdr3_aa: CASSLVHFVPRGIGELFF; clone_size: .; j_call: TRBJ2-2; d_call: .; v_call: TRBV5-6
cdr3_nt: TGCAGCGCACCGACAGGGAAGGGCTATGGCTACACCTTC; cdr3_aa: CSAPTGKGYGYTF; clone_size: .; j_call: TRBJ1-2; d_call: TRBD1; v_call: TRBV29-1
cdr3_nt: TGCAGCGTTGAAGGGGGTGACAGGGAAAAACTGTTTTTT; cdr3_aa: CSVEGGDREKLFF; clone_size: .; j_call: TRBJ1-4; d_call: .; v_call: TRBV29-1
cdr3_nt: TGTGCCAGCTCAAAGACAGTTAATGAAAAACTGTTTTTT; cdr3_aa: CASSKTVNEKLFF; clone_size: .; j_call: TRBJ1-4; d_call: .; v_call: TRBV18
cdr3_nt: TGTGCCTGCAATGTTGTCGGGGAGACCCAGTACTTC; cdr3_aa: CACNVVGETQYF; clone_size: .; j_call: TRBJ2-5; d_call: .; v_call: TRBV7-8
cdr3_nt: TGCAGCGTCTTACCTAGACAGGGTGGGGGCGAGCAGTACTTC; cdr3_aa: CSVLPRQGGGEQYF; clone_size: .; j_call: TRBJ2-7; d_call: TRBD1; v_call: TRBV29-1
cdr3_nt: TGTGCCAGCAGCTTGGTTCTTCGCGGGAGGGACAATGAGCAGTTCTTC; cdr3_aa: CASSLVLRGRDNEQFF; clone_size: .; j_call: TRBJ2-1; d_call: TRBD2; v_call: TRBV5-6
cdr3_nt: TGTGCCAGCAGCTGGACTAGCGAGCCCACAGATACGCAGTATTTT; cdr3_aa: CASSWTSEPTDTQYF; clone_size: .; j_call: TRBJ2-3; d_call: TRBD2; v_call: TRBV13
cdr3_nt: TGTGCCAGCAGCCCAGGGAACTATGGCTACACCTTC; cdr3_aa: CASSPGNYGYTF; clone_size: .; j_call: TRBJ1-2; d_call: .; v_call: TRBV28
cdr3_nt: TGCGCCAGCAGCAGCCAAGATCCGGGATCGGCAGCCTCATTCTATGGCTACACCTTC; cdr3_aa: CASSSQDPGSAASFYGYTF; clone_size: .; j_call: TRBJ1-2; d_call: .; v_call: TRBV4-3
cdr3_nt: TGTGCCAGCAGCAGTCGCGGGGGACAAGAGACCCAGTACTTC; cdr3_aa: CASSSRGGQETQYF; clone_size: few; j_call: TRBJ2-5; d_call: TRBD2; v_call: TRBV9
cdr3_nt: TGTGCCAGCAGCTGGGACAGCTTAAACTCTGGGGCCAACGTCCTGACTTTC; cdr3_aa: CASSWDSLNSGANVLTF; clone_size: few; j_call: TRBJ2-6; d_call: TRBD1; v_call: TRBV5-4
cdr3_nt: TGCGCCAGCAGCCAACCTGTTTCCTCTGGAAACACCATATATTTT; cdr3_aa: CASSQPVSSGNTIYF; clone_size: .; j_call: TRBJ1-3; d_call: .; v_call: TRBV4-1
cdr3_nt: TGTGCCAGCAGTGCCCAGTCTTATGGCTACACCTTC; cdr3_aa: CASSAQSYGYTF; clone_size: .; j_call: TRBJ1-2; d_call: .; v_call: TRBV2
cdr3_nt: TGCGCCAGCAGGCACCGGGACAGGGACAATCAGCCCCAGCATTTT; cdr3_aa: CASRHRDRDNQPQHF; clone_size: .; j_call: TRBJ1-5; d_call: TRBD1; v_call: TRBV27
cdr3_nt: TGTGCCAGCAGTGAAAAGCAGGGTATCGGCAATGAGCAGTTCTTC; cdr3_aa: CASSEKQGIGNEQFF; clone_size: .; j_call: TRBJ2-1; d_call: .; v_call: TRBV2
cdr3_nt: TGTGCCAGCAGCTTCTGGGGCGGGGGGTCCACAGATACGCAGTATTTT; cdr3_aa: CASSFWGGGSTDTQYF; clone_size: .; j_call: TRBJ2-3; d_call: TRBD2; v_call: TRBV7-9
cdr3_nt: TGCGCCAGCAGCCAGCGGACTAGCGCATCCTACGAGCAGTACTTC; cdr3_aa: CASSQRTSASYEQYF; clone_size: .; j_call: TRBJ2-7; d_call: TRBD2; v_call: TRBV4-3
cdr3_nt: TGTGCCAGCAGCTCCTCAGTTGCCTACAATGAGCAGTTCTTC; cdr3_aa: CASSSSVAYNEQFF; clone_size: .; j_call: TRBJ2-1; d_call: .; v_call: TRBV7-2
cdr3_nt: TGTGCCTGCAATGATGGTGCCCTATGGGAGCAGTACTTC; cdr3_aa: CACNDGALWEQYF; clone_size: few; j_call: TRBJ2-7; d_call: .; v_call: TRBV30
cdr3_nt: TGTGCCAGTAGTGATTTACCGGGCACTGAAGCTTTCTTT; cdr3_aa: CASSDLPGTEAFF; clone_size: few; j_call: TRBJ1-1; d_call: .; v_call: TRBV19
cdr3_nt: TGTGCCAGCAGCCAGGGCTATAGCACAGATACGCAGTATTTT; cdr3_aa: CASSQGYSTDTQYF; clone_size: .; j_call: TRBJ2-3; d_call: .; v_call: TRBV11-3
cdr3_nt: TGCGCCAGCAGCGCGACTAGTGCGAGGGAGCAGTACTTC; cdr3_aa: CASSATSAREQYF; clone_size: .; j_call: TRBJ2-7; d_call: .; v_call: TRBV4-1
cdr3_nt: TGTGCCAGCAGCTTAGGTCCACTCAATGAGCAGTTCTTC; cdr3_aa: CASSLGPLNEQFF; clone_size: .; j_call: TRBJ2-1; d_call: .; v_call: TRBV7-2
cdr3_nt: TGCGCCAGCAGGGATGACAGGGCGAGGGGAAACACCATATATTTT; cdr3_aa: CASRDDRARGNTIYF; clone_size: .; j_call: TRBJ1-3; d_call: TRBD1; v_call: TRBV10-2
cdr3_nt: TGTGCCAGCAGCTTGGTGGGGTCAGGGGTCGATCAGCCCCAGCATTTT; cdr3_aa: CASSLVGSGVDQPQHF; clone_size: .; j_call: TRBJ1-5; d_call: .; v_call: TRBV5-6
cdr3_nt: TGTGCCAGCAGCTTGCGGGGGTACGGCGGGGACACTGAAGCTTTCTTT; cdr3_aa: CASSLRGYGGDTEAFF; clone_size: few; j_call: TRBJ1-1; d_call: .; v_call: TRBV5-6
cdr3_nt: TGTGCCATCAGTGAGGGGGTTAGCGGGAGGACAACCTACGAGCAGTACTTC; cdr3_aa: CAISEGVSGRTTYEQYF; clone_size: few; j_call: TRBJ2-7; d_call: TRBD2; v_call: TRBV10-3
cdr3_nt: TGTGCCAGCAGCGGGGGAGGGTGGGGGGAGACCCAGTACTTC; cdr3_aa: CASSGGGWGETQYF; clone_size: .; j_call: TRBJ2-5; d_call: TRBD2; v_call: TRBV9
cdr3_nt: TGTGCCAGCAGAGGACTGGGAGATCTAGCCAAAAACATTCAGTACTTC; cdr3_aa: CASRGLGDLAKNIQYF; clone_size: .; j_call: TRBJ2-4; d_call: .; v_call: TRBV2
cdr3_nt: TGTGCCAGTAGTATGGTCGGGACTAAGGACAATGAGCAGTTCTTC; cdr3_aa: CASSMVGTKDNEQFF; clone_size: once; j_call: TRBJ2-1; d_call: TRBD2; v_call: TRBV19
cdr3_nt: TGTGCCAGCAGCTGGGGACAGGTTAAGGCAGATACGCAGTATTTT; cdr3_aa: CASSWGQVKADTQYF; clone_size: .; j_call: TRBJ2-3; d_call: TRBD1; v_call: TRBV7-3
cdr3_nt: TGCAGCGTTGGGGCCGGGACAGGGGTTGGCTACACCTTC; cdr3_aa: CSVGAGTGVGYTF; clone_size: .; j_call: TRBJ1-2; d_call: TRBD1; v_call: TRBV29-1
cdr3_nt: TGTGCCAGCAGTACTACCTGGCCCGGGGAGCTGTTTTTT; cdr3_aa: CASSTTWPGELFF; clone_size: .; j_call: TRBJ2-2; d_call: .; v_call: TRBV7-3
cdr3_nt: TGTGCCTGGAGTGTACTACGTCAGGGCCCCGACGCTTTCTTT; cdr3_aa: CAWSVLRQGPDAFF; clone_size: few; j_call: TRBJ1-1; d_call: .; v_call: TRBV30
cdr3_nt: TGCAGCGCCCGGACAGGGTCCTCCTACGAGCAGTACTTC; cdr3_aa: CSARTGSSYEQYF; clone_size: .; j_call: TRBJ2-7; d_call: TRBD1; v_call: TRBV29-1
cdr3_nt: TGTGCCAGCAGAAAATCGGGGGAGCAGTTCTTC; cdr3_aa: CASRKSGEQFF; clone_size: .; j_call: TRBJ2-1; d_call: .; v_call: TRBV28
cdr3_nt: TGTGCCAGCAGCTTATTGAGGGGATTAGCGGGTGTCAATGAGCAGTTCTTC; cdr3_aa: CASSLLRGLAGVNEQFF; clone_size: .; j_call: TRBJ2-1; d_call: TRBD2; v_call: TRBV7-9
cdr3_nt: TGTGCCAGCAGCGAGGAGGCGGGAGATACGCAGTATTTT; cdr3_aa: CASSEEAGDTQYF; clone_size: once; j_call: TRBJ2-3; d_call: .; v_call: TRBV5-4